The 23 T cell receptor beta chains listed next were all sequenced from one sample in a study of CD8 T cells in Susac syndrome. With random hexamers, reverse transcription was performed on roughly 0.5 to 1 ug of RNA. Using its own MiXCR run on the immunoSEQ multiplex PCR reads, TCRdb lists one record per CDR3 protein. Altogether 330,000 or so distinct CDR3 sequences are present, 89% being singletons, with the ten largest covering roughly 0.2%. Source material: CD8+ T cells from PBMCs. Receptor source: a human donor with multiple sclerosis.

The CDR3 DNA reads TGTGCCAGCAGCTTAGTTCTGAGCGGGAGGGCCAATGAGCAGTTCTTC. This translates into CASSLVLSGRANEQFF. The chain has TRBV7-6 and TRBJ2-1, with TRBD2 matching 10 bases. V was pared by 1 base and J by 6 bases, with 6 bases of the junction left unmatched. Per germline, CDR1 SGHVS and CDR2 FNYEAQ. This CDR3 comprises 16 residues.

In this sample, this clonotype turned up a few times. The chain has TRBV7-9 and TRBJ2-1; 7 nucleotides align to TRBD2. After removal of 8 bases from V and 8 bases from J, the junction contained 6 bases not matched to a gene. CDR1 and CDR2 from the germline V gene are SEHNR and FQNEAQ (reference sequence). The CDR3 consists of 12 residues. CDR3 in amino acids: CASSLGRDEQFF. The CDR3 region has the DNA TGTGCCAGCTCGCTGGGGAGGGATGAGCAGTTCTTC.

The chain joins TRBV4-2 to TRBJ2-7; 8 nucleotides agree with TRBD1. Germline CDR1 LGHNA, CDR2 YNFKEQ. The CDR3 is 16 residues long. Losses at the gene ends were 2 bases for V and 3 bases for J; bases not matched to a gene: 9. The CDR3 coding sequence is TGTGCCAGCAGCCAACCCGACAGGGGAAAAATCTACGAGCAGTACTTC. Translated: CASSQPDRGKIYEQYF.

This sequence joins TRBV29-1 and TRBJ2-7, with no clear D. V lost 1 base to trimming and J lost 0 bases, with 13 bases between them. Germline values: CDR1 SQVTM, CDR2 ANQGSEA. This CDR3 region has 15 residues. The CDR3 protein is CSVEASGVPSYEQYF. The CDR3, as DNA: TGCAGCGTTGAAGCCTCGGGCGTCCCCTCCTACGAGCAGTACTTC.

This sequence joins TRBV7-3 and TRBJ2-1; no reliable D call. V lost 2 bases and J 4 bases, leaving 15 bases between the germline ends. The CDR3 is made up of 16 amino acids. Germline CDR1 SGHTA, CDR2 FQGTGA. The CDR3 bases are TGTGCCAGCAGCTTATGGGGAAAGTTAGAATACAATGAGCAGTTCTTC. This encodes CASSLWGKLEYNEQFF.

The V call is TRBV27, the J call TRBJ2-5, with D perhaps TRBD2 (5 bases). CDR3 size: 13 residues. In germline, CDR1 is MNHEY, CDR2 SMNVEV (reference sequence). Trimming pared 4 bases from V and 2 bases from J, leaving 8 bases between. The CDR3, as DNA: TGTGCCAGCAGTTCCGGGATTCAAGAGACCCAGTACTTC. It yields the protein CASSSGIQETQYF.

The chain employs TRBV5-6 and TRBJ2-1, with 8 bases that match TRBD2. Germline CDR1 is SGHDT and CDR2 is YYEEEE. The CDR3 totals 16 residues. V lost 1 base, J lost 7 bases, and 10 bases stayed unmatched. The CDR3 DNA sequence: TGTGCCAGCAGCTTGATGACGGGAGGGCCGCGGAATGAGCAGTTCTTC. Amino acids: CASSLMTGGPRNEQFF. Together with reference TRBV5-6 and TRBJ2-1, the CDR3 gives the full variable domain: DAGVTQSPTHLIKTRGQQVTLRCSPKSGHDTVSWYQQALGQGPQFIFQYYEEEERQRGNFPDRFSGHQFPNYSSELNVNALLLGDSALYLCASSLMTGGPRNEQFFGPGTRLTVL.

This rearrangement joins TRBV4-2 to TRBJ1-2; D call uncertain. V gave up 1 base and J gave up 5 bases, with 11 bases separating them. Looked up from germline, CDR1 is LGHNA and CDR2 is YNFKEQ. The CDR3 totals 14 residues. The CDR3 reads CASSQGQALYGYTF. The DNA for the CDR3 is TGTGCCAGCAGCCAAGGTCAGGCACTTTATGGCTACACCTTC.

The chain links TRBV7-9 to TRBJ2-5, with 9 bases matching TRBD1. Germline V lookup: CDR1 SEHNR, CDR2 FQNEAQ (reference sequence). The CDR3 is 15 residues long. The V segment lost 1 base and the J segment 4 bases; nucleotides outside the gene matches: 4. The CDR3 nucleotides read TGTGCCAGCAGCTTAGGAGGGACAGGGTTAGAGACCCAGTACTTC. It yields the protein CASSLGGTGLETQYF.

This rearrangement joins TRBV12-3 or TRBV12-4 to TRBJ2-7; 10 positions match TRBD2. This CDR3 has 14 residues. Trimming removed 2 bases from V and 6 bases from J; junction bases left unmatched: 4. This CDR3 reads CASSLRLAGAEQYF. The CDR3 coding sequence is TGTGCCAGCAGTTTAAGGCTAGCGGGGGCCGAGCAGTACTTC.

The rearrangement uses TRBV7-9 and TRBJ2-5, with D tentatively TRBD1 (6 bases). Trimming shortened V by 2 bases and J by 1 base, and 20 bases separated the two germline ends. Germline V lookup: CDR1 SEHNR, CDR2 FQNEAQ (reference sequence). The CDR3 has 18 residues. CDR3 nucleotide sequence: TGTGCCAGCAGCTTATTTCGTGACCACAGGGCCAGCCAAGAGACCCAGTACTTC. Residues: CASSLFRDHRASQETQYF. Complete variable domain (other parts from reference TRBV7-9 and TRBJ2-5): DTGVSQNPRHKITKRGQNVTFRCDPISEHNRLYWYRQTLGQGPEFLTYFQNEAQLEKSRLLSDRFSAERPKGSFSTLEIQRTEQGDSAMYLCASSLFRDHRASQETQYFGPGTRLLVL.

The chain has TRBV20-1 and TRBJ2-1; maybe TRBD2 (5 bases). The CDR3 length is 17 residues. Trimming shortened V by 3 bases and J by 4 bases, and 22 bases separated the two germline ends. The germline gives CDR1 DFQATT, CDR2 SNEGSKA (reference sequence). The CDR3 sequence: CSASHRDDGGFYNEQFF. The DNA for the CDR3 is TGCAGTGCTAGTCACAGAGATGATGGCGGGTTTTACAATGAGCAGTTCTTC.

The chain is built from TRBV30 and TRBJ2-2, with 7 bases aligning to TRBD2. CDR3 length: 15 amino acids. Germline values: CDR1 GTSNPN, CDR2 SVGIG (reference sequence). Germline trimming cut 0 bases from V and 2 bases from J; bases unmatched to any gene: 3. In DNA, the CDR3 is TGTGCCTGGAGTGTCGCTAGCGGCAACACCGGGGAGCTGTTTTTT. Protein sequence: CAWSVASGNTGELFF.

This clonotype was detected once. The chain links TRBV12-3 or TRBV12-4 to TRBJ2-4; 9 bases agree with TRBD2. The V segment lost 8 bases and the J segment 6 bases; nucleotides outside the gene matches: 8. The CDR3 is 14 residues long. CDR3 residues: CASAAGGGGNIQYF. The CDR3 bases are TGTGCCAGCGCAGCGGGGGGAGGTGGAAACATTCAGTACTTC.

The CDR3 loop is CASSTNSNQPQHF. CDR3 nucleotides: TGTGCCAGTAGTACCAACAGCAATCAGCCCCAGCATTTT. The chain joins TRBV19 to TRBJ1-5; no firm D call. Germline values: CDR1 LNHDA, CDR2 SQIVND (reference sequence). CDR3 size: 13 residues. Trimming removed 4 bases from V and 1 base from J, with 5 bases in between. Using reference TRBV19 and TRBJ1-5 for the parts outside the CDR3, the full variable domain is DGGITQSPKYLFRKEGQNVTLSCEQNLNHDAMYWYRQDPGQGLRLIYYSQIVNDFQKGDIAEGYSVSREKKESFPLTVTSAQKNPTAFYLCASSTNSNQPQHFGDGTRLSIL.

The chain is built from TRBV7-3 and TRBJ2-1; 10 positions agree with TRBD2. Trimming took 1 base from V and 6 from J; bases not matched to a gene: 6. CDR1 is SGHTA, CDR2 FQGTGA, per germline. This CDR3 has 16 amino acids. CDR3 in amino acids: CASSLNLAGAPNEQFF. DNA of the CDR3: TGTGCCAGCAGCTTAAATCTAGCGGGAGCCCCCAATGAGCAGTTCTTC.

Here the CDR3 reads CATRQDRYGDTF. CDR3 nucleotides: TGTGCCACTAGACAGGACCGCTATGGGGACACCTTC. The rearrangement uses TRBV19 and TRBJ1-2; weak D call: TRBD1 (6 bases). The CDR3 extends over 12 amino acids. The V end was cut by 10 bases, the J end by 12 bases, with 21 bases between. Germline V gene sequence: CDR1 LNHDA, CDR2 SQIVND (reference sequence).

This clonotype was picked up a small number of times. J is TRBJ1-6 and V is TRBV6-1, with 8 bases that match TRBD1. The CDR3 has 14 residues. After removal of 1 base from V and 7 bases from J, the junction contained 0 bases not matched to a gene. The germline CDR1 and CDR2 sequences are MNHNS and SASEGT. The CDR3 loop is CASSEGQGNSPLHF. The CDR3 DNA is TGTGCCAGCAGTGAAGGACAGGGGAATTCACCCCTCCACTTT.

The V call is TRBV7-9, the J call TRBJ2-1, with TRBD1 matching over 8 bases. Trimming at V came to 5 bases and at J to 5 bases, leaving 5 bases not matched to a gene. Germline V CDR1 and CDR2: SEHNR, FQNEAQ (reference sequence). The CDR3 is 14 amino acids. For the CDR3, the DNA is TGTGCCAGCAGCAGACGGACAGGGAACAATGAGCAGTTCTTC. Translating it yields CASSRRTGNNEQFF. Variable domain in full (rest from reference TRBV7-9 and TRBJ2-1): DTGVSQNPRHKITKRGQNVTFRCDPISEHNRLYWYRQTLGQGPEFLTYFQNEAQLEKSRLLSDRFSAERPKGSFSTLEIQRTEQGDSAMYLCASSRRTGNNEQFFGPGTRLTVL.

The count of this clonotype is one. The chain recombines TRBV3-1 with TRBJ1-5; D possibly corresponds to TRBD1 (5 bases). Germline lookup yields CDR1 LGHDT and CDR2 YNNKEL (reference sequence). The CDR3 is 15 amino acids. Trimming removed 1 base from V and 3 bases from J, with 10 bases in between. This CDR3 reads CASSQVPGPNQPQHF. DNA of the CDR3: TGTGCCAGCAGCCAAGTGCCAGGGCCCAATCAGCCCCAGCATTTT.

The rearrangement links TRBV7-2 to TRBJ2-5; 7 bases align to TRBD2. The CDR3 runs 13 residues. Germline V gene sequence: CDR1 SGHTA, CDR2 FQGNSA. V was pared by 0 bases and J by 5 bases, with 0 bases of the junction left unmatched. CDR3 bases: TGTGCCAGCAGCTTAGCAGCGGGGGAGACCCAGTACTTC. It translates to CASSLAAGETQYF.

This clonotype was found a few times. The rearrangement uses TRBV13 and TRBJ2-7; D is unresolved. Trimming took 4 bases from V and 2 from J, leaving 15 bases between them. CDR1 is PRHDT, CDR2 FYEKMQ, per germline (reference sequence). The CDR3 is 15 amino acids. The CDR3 loop is CASSSLAGPTYEQYF. CDR3 DNA sequence: TGTGCCAGCAGCTCCTTAGCTGGGCCTACCTACGAGCAGTACTTC.

The V and J genes are TRBV7-9 and TRBJ1-3; D is undetermined. CDR1 is SEHNR, CDR2 FQNEAQ, per germline (reference sequence). V lost 11 bases and J lost 3, with 14 bases in between. This CDR3 comprises 13 residues. Here the CDR3 DNA reads TGTGCCTCTCCCGGGGTCTTTGGAAACACCATATATTTT. It specifies CASPGVFGNTIYF.